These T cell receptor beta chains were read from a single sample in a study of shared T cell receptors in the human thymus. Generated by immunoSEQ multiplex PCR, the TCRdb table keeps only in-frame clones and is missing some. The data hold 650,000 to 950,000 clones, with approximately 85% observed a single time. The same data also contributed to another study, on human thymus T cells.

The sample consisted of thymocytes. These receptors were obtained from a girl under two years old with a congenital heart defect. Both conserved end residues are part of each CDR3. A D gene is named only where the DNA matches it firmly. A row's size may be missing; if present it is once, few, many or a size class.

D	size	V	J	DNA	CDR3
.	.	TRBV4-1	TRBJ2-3	TGCGCCAGCAGCCAAGATAGCTACCTTACGCAGTATTTT	CASSQDSYLTQYF
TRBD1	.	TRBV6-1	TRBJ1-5	TGTGCCAGCAGGCGGACAGGGCCCGAGGATCAGCCCCAGCATTTT	CASRRTGPEDQPQHF
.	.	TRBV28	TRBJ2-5	TGTGCCAGCACCCGCCCTCAGGGGGAGACCCAGTACTTC	CASTRPQGETQYF
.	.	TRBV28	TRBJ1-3	TGTGCCAGCAATGGAGGGAACACCATATATTTT	CASNGGNTIYF
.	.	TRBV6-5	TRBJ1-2	TGTGCCAGCAGTGGGTTGCAGGGCTTCTATGGCTACACCTTC	CASSGLQGFYGYTF
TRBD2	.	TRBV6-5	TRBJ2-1	TGTGCCAGCAGGAACCATAGCGGGGGCTACGGGGAGCAGTTCTTC	CASRNHSGGYGEQFF
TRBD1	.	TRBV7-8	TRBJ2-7	TGTGCCAGCAGCTTCGACAGGGGATCCAACGAGCAGTACTTC	CASSFDRGSNEQYF
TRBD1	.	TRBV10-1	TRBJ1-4	TGCGCCAGCAGTGAGAGGGGAGGACAGGGGGCCCGAAAATCTGAAAAACTGTTTTTT	CASSERGGQGARKSEKLFF
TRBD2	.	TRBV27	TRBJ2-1	TGTGCCAGCAGTAAAGGACAGCGGGGGTACAATGAGCAGTTCTTC	CASSKGQRGYNEQFF
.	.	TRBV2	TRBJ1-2	TGTGCCAGCAGTGAAGCCGCGGCCTTGAACGGCTACACCTTC	CASSEAAALNGYTF
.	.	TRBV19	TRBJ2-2	TGTGCCAGTAGTATCGGGATGAAACGCGGGGGCCACGGGGAGCTGTTTTTT	CASSIGMKRGGHGELFF
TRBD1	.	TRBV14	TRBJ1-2	TGTGCCAGCAGCCCGCAACAAGGGGGACAGGAGGGGATTGATGGCTACACCTTC	CASSPQQGGQEGIDGYTF
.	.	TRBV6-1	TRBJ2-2	TGTGCCAGCAGTGTGCCGGGGTATAGGACCGGGGAGCTGTTTTTT	CASSVPGYRTGELFF
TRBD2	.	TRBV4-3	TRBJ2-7	TGCGCCAGCAGCCGGAGAAACGTAGCGGGGGGAACTTCCTACGAGCAGTACTTC	CASSRRNVAGGTSYEQYF
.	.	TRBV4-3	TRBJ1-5	TGCGCCAGCAGCTATGCGCAGGGGTTACGTAGCAATCAGCCCCAGCATTTT	CASSYAQGLRSNQPQHF
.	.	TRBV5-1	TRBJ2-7	TGCGCCAGCAGCCCAGACAGGATTCGGGAGCAGTACTTC	CASSPDRIREQYF
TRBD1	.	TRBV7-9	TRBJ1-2	TGTGCCAGCAGCGGCGGGACAGCTATGGATAGCTACACCTTC	CASSGGTAMDSYTF
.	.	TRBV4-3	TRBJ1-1	TGCGCCAGCAGCCAAGATCAGACAGGTCGAGCTTTCTTT	CASSQDQTGRAFF
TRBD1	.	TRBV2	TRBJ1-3	TGTGCCAGCGGTTCTATGACAGGGGGTTTTGGAAACACCATATATTTT	CASGSMTGGFGNTIYF
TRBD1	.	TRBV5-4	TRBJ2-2	TGTGCCAGCAGCTATACGCCGACAGGGCGGACCGGGGAGCTGTTTTTT	CASSYTPTGRTGELFF
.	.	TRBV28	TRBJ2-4	TGTGCCAGCAGTTTTAGTCAACGGGTCGCCAAAAACATTCAGTACTTC	CASSFSQRVAKNIQYF
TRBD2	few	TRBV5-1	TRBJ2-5	TGCGCCAGCAGCGCCGCCGGGACTAGCGGGGTTTGGAGCGAGACCCAGTACTTC	CASSAAGTSGVWSETQYF
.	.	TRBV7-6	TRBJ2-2	TGTGCCAGCAGCTTAGGGTGCAGGAGGGGCACCGGGGAGCTGTTTTTT	CASSLGCRRGTGELFF
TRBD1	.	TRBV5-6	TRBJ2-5	TGTGCCAGCAGCTTCAGCCGGGACAGGGGTTGTAGGGAGACCCAGTACTTC	CASSFSRDRGCRETQYF
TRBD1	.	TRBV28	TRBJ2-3	TGTGCCAGCACTTCCCTACAGGGGCCATTCAGACTGGATACGCAGTATTTT	CASTSLQGPFRLDTQYF
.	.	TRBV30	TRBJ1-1	TGTGCCTGGAGTACCGGGCCCAGGGTGGGGAAGGTCGGGAACACTGAAGCTTTCTTT	CAWSTGPRVGKVGNTEAFF
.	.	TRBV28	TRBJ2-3	TGTGCCAGCAGACCTATCCTCACTAGCACAGATACGCAGTATTTT	CASRPILTSTDTQYF
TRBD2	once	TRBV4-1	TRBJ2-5	TGCGCCAGCAGCCAGGTCGCTAGCGGGGGGCTTCACCAAGAGACCCAGTACTTC	CASSQVASGGLHQETQYF
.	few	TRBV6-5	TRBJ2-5	TGTGCCAGCAGTTACACGTACGGTGAGACCCAGTACTTC	CASSYTYGETQYF
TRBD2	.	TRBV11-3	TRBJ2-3	TGTGCCAGCAGCGACGGGGGGAGCACAGATACGCAGTATTTT	CASSDGGSTDTQYF
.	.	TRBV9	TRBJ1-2	TGTGCCAGCAGCGTAGGACAGCCAAGGGGAAGCTACACCTTC	CASSVGQPRGSYTF
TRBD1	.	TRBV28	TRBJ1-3	TGTGCCAGCAGTCGGGAATATACAGGGGGCAGTGGAAACACCATATATTTT	CASSREYTGGSGNTIYF
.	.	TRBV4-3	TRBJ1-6	TGCGCCAGCAGCCCAATTAACCGGGAGTTAAATTCACCCCTCCACTTT	CASSPINRELNSPLHF
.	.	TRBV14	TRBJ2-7	TGTGCCAGCAGCCAAGATGAGGACGGATCCAGGGTGGGGTACGAGCAGTACTTC	CASSQDEDGSRVGYEQYF
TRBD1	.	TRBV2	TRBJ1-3	TGTGCCAGCAGTGAAGGGACAGGGGGGCACACCATATATTTT	CASSEGTGGHTIYF
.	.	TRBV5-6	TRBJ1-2	TGTGCCAGCAGCTTGATAGGGGTCCCATCGGATGGCTACACCTTC	CASSLIGVPSDGYTF
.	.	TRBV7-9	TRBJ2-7	TGTGCCAGCAGCTCCACAGGAATCTACGAGCAGTACTTC	CASSSTGIYEQYF
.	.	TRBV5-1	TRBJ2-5	TGCGCCAGCAGCTCTCGGGGGAATGTCGGCCAAGAGACCCAGTACTTC	CASSSRGNVGQETQYF
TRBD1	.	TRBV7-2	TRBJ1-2	TGTGCCAGCAGTGCGACAGGGAGCTATGGCTACACCTTC	CASSATGSYGYTF
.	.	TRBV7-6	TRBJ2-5	TGTGCCAGCAGCTTCGAAGGGGGGGGAGAGACCCAGTACTTC	CASSFEGGGETQYF
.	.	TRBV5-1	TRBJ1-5	TGCGCCAGCAGCTTAGCACCACGAAACTATAGCAATCAGCCCCAGCATTTT	CASSLAPRNYSNQPQHF
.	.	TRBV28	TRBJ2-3	TGTGCCAGCAATTCCTGGGGCGAGGATACGCAGTATTTT	CASNSWGEDTQYF
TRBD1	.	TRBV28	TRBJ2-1	TGTGCCAGCACAGGGGGCTACCCCTACAATGAGCAGTTCTTC	CASTGGYPYNEQFF
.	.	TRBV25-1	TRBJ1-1	TGTGCCAGCAGTGGTTACAGGGATAGGGACACTGAAGCTTTCTTT	CASSGYRDRDTEAFF
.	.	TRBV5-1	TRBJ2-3	TGCGCCAGCAGCTTGGTTCGTGACAGGTTAGATACGCAGTATTTT	CASSLVRDRLDTQYF
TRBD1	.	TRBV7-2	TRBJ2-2	TGTGCCAGCAGCTTAGACTGGGACAGGGTCAGGTCCGGGGAGCTGTTTTTT	CASSLDWDRVRSGELFF
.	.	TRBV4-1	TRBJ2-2	TGCGCCAGCAGCCAGCCTACAGCGAACACCGGGGAGCTGTTTTTT	CASSQPTANTGELFF
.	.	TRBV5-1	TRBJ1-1	TGCGCCAGCAGCTCTGTGGGGGGATCGGGAATCGACACTGAAGCTTTCTTT	CASSSVGGSGIDTEAFF
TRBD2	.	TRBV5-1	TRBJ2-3	TGCGCCAGCAGCTTGTGTCGGTCTAGCGGGGCCCAAGATACGCAGTATTTT	CASSLCRSSGAQDTQYF
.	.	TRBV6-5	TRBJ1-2	TGTGCCAGCAGTTACACGCCGGGTGGGGCGAGGTACGGCTACACCTTC	CASSYTPGGARYGYTF
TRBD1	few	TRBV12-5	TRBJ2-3	TGTGCTAGTGGTTTGCAACAGGGGAGATGGGCAGATACGCAGTATTTT	CASGLQQGRWADTQYF
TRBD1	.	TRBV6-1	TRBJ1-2	TGTGCCAGCAGTGTTGGGACAGGGGGGTTAGGAAACTATGGCTACACCTTC	CASSVGTGGLGNYGYTF
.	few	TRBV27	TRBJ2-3	TGTGCCAGCAGTCCGCTTCAGAAAGGGACAATGAACACAGATACGCAGTATTTT	CASSPLQKGTMNTDTQYF